This T cell receptor (beta chain) was found in a study of vaccination and CD4 T cells after COVID-19. Study results and caveats: Clonotypes reactive to SARS-CoV-2 had a median that went up from 21 to 38, but not significantly. Convalescent patients saw a median approximately 90% of their reactive clones show up only after vaccination.

Sequencing of cultured CD4+ T cell DNA used the Oncomine TCR Beta short-read assay. TCRdb ran MiXCR on the PCR reads and lists one entry per CDR3 protein. This sample has approximately 13,000 distinct CDR3 sequences, with roughly 79% found just once. This clonotype was seen just once. No antigen is known for it. With 5 bases clipped from V and 5 bases from J, the junction kept 12 bases outside the gene matches. Germline CDR1 and CDR2: SGHTA and FQGNSA. The CDR3 runs 16 residues. Specified treatment: approximately 11-day PBMC culture with coronavirus spike peptide pools or control peptides (ViraFEST assay).

The receptor was derived from a human donor who had recovered from COVID-19. The specimen sequenced was CD4+ T cells from blood, cultured in vitro. J is TRBJ2-3 and V is TRBV7-2; 8 positions agree with TRBD2. In DNA form, the CDR3 reads TGTGCCAGCAGCCCACCGGGGGGGAGAAGGGGAGATACGCAGTATTTT. Translating gives CASSPPGGRRGDTQYF.